The 7 T cell receptor beta chains reported below all come from one sample, sequenced in a study of Ad26.COV2.S vaccination and SARS-CoV-2 variants. Treatment noted: roughly 18 received Ad26.COV2.S at low or high dose, single or two shots; about five received placebo; per-sample allocation not given. Following the first vaccine or placebo injection, samples were taken on day 63. This table comes from immunoSEQ multiplex PCR, and its TCRdb copy is limited to in-frame clones, with some not included. Of some 400,000 clones listed, around nine tenths are singletons. The sequenced sample was peripheral blood, obtained in a trial of Ad26.COV2.S vaccine versus placebo. These receptors originate from a person aged 18-65 years who received the Ad26.COV2.S COVID-19 vaccine or a placebo.

The rearrangement links TRBV28 to TRBJ2-3; D possibly uses TRBD1 or TRBD2 (5 bases each). The CDR3 runs to 15 residues. Germline values: CDR1 MDHEN, CDR2 SYDVKM. V was shortened by 6 bases and J by 9 bases, with 22 bases between the two germline ends. The DNA for the CDR3 is TGTGCCAGCAGCGACCCGGGACCGCGATTGGAAACGCAGTATTTT. It encodes CASSDPGPRLETQYF.

The chain links TRBV11-2 to TRBJ2-3, with D unresolved. The CDR3 loop spans 15 amino acids. CDR1 is SGHAT, CDR2 FQNNGV, per germline. Trimming took 0 bases from V and 0 from J, leaving 7 bases between them. CDR3 sequence: CASSLERHSTDTQYF. As DNA, the CDR3 is TGTGCCAGCAGCTTAGAACGACACAGCACAGATACGCAGTATTTT.

V and J are TRBV11-3 and TRBJ2-7; a possible D gene is TRBD1 (5 bases). The CDR3 has 14 amino acids. Germline CDR1 reads SGHNT; CDR2 reads YENEEA. V lost 5 bases to trimming and J lost 2 bases, with 13 bases between them. The CDR3 sequence: CASSPMTAPYEQYF. The CDR3, as DNA: TGTGCCAGCAGCCCGATGACAGCGCCCTACGAGCAGTACTTC.

The rearrangement uses TRBV1 and TRBJ2-7; TRBD2, the table's D call, lacks a check against the DNA. TRBV1 constitutes a pseudogene. The CDR3 spans 18 residues. CDR3 sequence: CTSYFTGTSGVASYEQYF. CDR3 nucleotide sequence: TGCACCAGCTACTTTACCGGGACTAGCGGGGTTGCCTCCTACGAGCAGTACTTC.

The chain has TRBV14 and TRBJ2-7; 14 nucleotides line up with TRBD2. V shed 2 bases, J shed 2 bases, and the junction held 8 bases outside the gene matches. The germline V gene encodes CDR1 SGHDN and CDR2 FVKESK. CDR3 size: 18 residues. The CDR3 coding sequence is TGTGCCAGCAGCCAAATGGGACTAGCGGGAGCAGTACCCTACGAGCAGTACTTC. Translated, it gives CASSQMGLAGAVPYEQYF.

The chain links TRBV28 to TRBJ2-1; D tentatively reads TRBD1 or TRBD2 (6 bases each). The CDR3 has 15 residues. Deletions cut 4 bases from V and 8 bases from J, with 18 bases between. Germline V CDR1 and CDR2: MDHEN, SYDVKM. This chain's CDR3 is CASSSRTGATHEQFF. The CDR3 DNA sequence: TGTGCCAGCAGTTCAAGGACGGGGGCAACGCATGAGCAGTTCTTC.

The chain has TRBV6-5 and TRBJ1-5; D gene ambiguous. This CDR3 is built from 14 residues. V gave up 5 bases and J gave up 0 bases, with 8 bases separating them. Germline lookup yields CDR1 MNHEY and CDR2 SVGAGI. This CDR3 reads CASSPGFSNQPQHF. DNA of the CDR3: TGTGCCAGCAGTCCGGGGTTTAGCAATCAGCCCCAGCATTTT.